The 15 T cell receptor beta chains below all came from one sample that was sequenced in a study of lymphopenia after photon versus proton radiotherapy. Data came from immunoSEQ multiplex PCR; TCRdb stores just in-frame clones and leaves some out. The profile shows about 7,300 clones, 85% to 95% of them singletons. The sample here was peripheral blood, taken from a patient treated with photon-based radiotherapy. All receptors come from a woman between 50 and 59 years old with cholangiocarcinoma.

V gene TRBV7-9 combines with J gene TRBJ1-4; no clear D gene. CDR1 and CDR2 (germline): SEHNR, FQNEAQ (reference sequence). The V end was cut by 6 bases, the J end by 0 bases, with 20 bases between. The CDR3 runs 18 residues. CDR3: CASSLGPVDGATNEKLFF. The CDR3 nucleotides read TGTGCCAGCAGTCTCGGTCCCGTGGATGGGGCAACTAATGAAAAACTGTTTTTT.

The rearrangement joins TRBV5-6 to TRBJ2-3, with 7 bases fitting TRBD1. Germline assignment: CDR1 SGHDT and CDR2 YYEEEE. The trim removed 2 bases at V and 3 bases at J, leaving 9 bases unmatched. This CDR3 is built from 16 residues. This CDR3 reads CASSLKTGRLTDTQYF. The CDR3 nucleotides are TGTGCCAGCAGCTTAAAGACAGGGAGACTAACAGATACGCAGTATTTT.

This sequence joins TRBV4-1 and TRBJ2-2; D remains unclear. V dropped 2 bases and J dropped 4 bases, with 5 bases sitting between them. The germline CDR1 and CDR2 sequences are MGHRA and YSYEKL. The length of the CDR3 is 13 residues. The CDR3, as DNA: TGCGCCAGCAGCCAACAGTTCACCGGGGAGCTGTTTTTT. Protein product: CASSQQFTGELFF.

The chain links TRBV10-3 to TRBJ1-1; 8 bases are shared with TRBD1. Trimming removed 2 bases from V and 2 bases from J; junction bases left unmatched: 7. Germline values: CDR1 ENHRY, CDR2 SYGVKD. The CDR3 covers 16 residues. CDR3 nucleotide sequence: TGTGCCATCAGTGAGGCGGACAGGGACGAAAACACTGAAGCTTTCTTT. It translates to CAISEADRDENTEAFF.

The rearrangement joins TRBV5-1 to TRBJ1-2; 12 positions agree with TRBD1. CDR3 length equals 17 residues. Germline V gives CDR1 SGHRS, CDR2 YFSETQ. Germline trimming cut 6 bases from V and 2 bases from J; bases unmatched to any gene: 11. CDR3 sequence: CASTETGTGGLNYGYTF. The CDR3 region has the DNA TGCGCCAGCACCGAGACCGGGACAGGGGGCCTGAACTATGGCTACACCTTC.

The chain links TRBV9 to TRBJ1-1; 11 positions agree with TRBD1. The trim removed 0 bases at V and 4 bases at J, leaving 2 bases unmatched. CDR1 SGDLS and CDR2 YYNGEE come from the germline V gene. The CDR3 is 15 amino acids. The CDR3 DNA is TGTGCCAGCAGCGTAGCGGGGACAGGGGGCACTGAAGCTTTCTTT. It encodes CASSVAGTGGTEAFF.

The V call is TRBV6-1, the J call TRBJ2-3, with 9 bases matching TRBD2. Germline V gene data show CDR1 as MNHNS and CDR2 as SASEGT. This CDR3 is 15 amino acids long. The junction had 8 bases not matched to a gene; V was cut back by 5 bases and J by 5 bases. In nucleotides, the CDR3 is TGTGCCAGCAGTTCCTTAGCGGGGGTAAGAGATACGCAGTATTTT. It codes for CASSSLAGVRDTQYF.

The chain carries TRBV19 and TRBJ2-2; D not certain. Trimming stripped 4 bases from V and 5 bases from J, with 11 bases between. Germline V gene data show CDR1 as LNHDA and CDR2 as SQIVND (reference sequence). The CDR3 contains 14 residues. CDR3 bases: TGTGCCAGTAGTAGGCGGTTTTGGACCGGGGAGCTGTTTTTT. Amino acid sequence: CASSRRFWTGELFF.

The gene calls are TRBV6-6 and TRBJ2-1; no clear D gene. Germline CDR1 MNHNY, CDR2 SVGAGI (reference sequence). V was shortened by 8 bases and J by 9 bases, with 17 bases between the two germline ends. The CDR3 is 13 amino acids. The chain's CDR3 is CASLLNGAGEQFF. CDR3 sequence (DNA): TGTGCCAGCTTATTGAATGGAGCCGGTGAGCAGTTCTTC.

CDR3 nucleotide sequence: TGTGCCTGGAGTGTAGGTGAGGGACTGTCGACCTACGAGCAGTACTTC. This encodes CAWSVGEGLSTYEQYF. The V gene is TRBV30, the J gene TRBJ2-7; tentatively, D is TRBD2 (6 bases). This CDR3 has 16 residues. Germline V gene lookup returns CDR1 GTSNPN and CDR2 SVGIG (reference sequence). Trimming left V 0 bases short and J 2 bases short, with 17 bases between. Combining the CDR3 with reference TRBV30 and TRBJ2-7 gives the whole variable domain SQTIHQWPATLVQPVGSPLSLECTVEGTSNPNLYWYRQAAGRGLQLLFYSVGIGQISSEVPQNLSASRPQDRQFILSSKKLLLSDSGFYLCAWSVGEGLSTYEQYFGPGTRLTVT.

The V and J genes are TRBV28 and TRBJ2-7; D ambiguous. Germline CDR1 reads MDHEN; CDR2 reads SYDVKM. V lost 6 bases and J lost 1, with 7 bases in between. This CDR3 comprises 12 residues. The CDR3: CASRPQSYEQYF. The CDR3 DNA reads TGTGCCAGCAGGCCACAGTCCTACGAGCAGTACTTC.

This chain joins TRBV4-1 and TRBJ1-1; D gene uncertain. The germline CDR1 and CDR2 sequences are MGHRA and YSYEKL. The CDR3 length is 13 residues. V dropped 0 bases and J dropped 0 bases, with 2 bases sitting between them. This CDR3 is CASSQEVNTEAFF. Written as DNA, the CDR3 is TGCGCCAGCAGCCAAGAAGTGAACACTGAAGCTTTCTTT.

This chain joins TRBV27 and TRBJ1-2; D possibly corresponds to TRBD1 (5 bases). Trimming took off 5 bases at V and 0 bases at J, with 19 bases between the two ends. CDR3 size: 17 residues. Germline V gives CDR1 MNHEY, CDR2 SMNVEV (reference sequence). CDR3 sequence: CASSPQNLGAANYGYTF. CDR3 in DNA: TGTGCCAGCAGTCCACAGAACCTTGGGGCCGCTAACTATGGCTACACCTTC.

This chain uses TRBV6-5 with TRBJ1-3, with TRBD1 as a possible D gene (6 bases). This CDR3 comprises 15 residues. V was cut by 8 bases and J by 3 bases, with 17 bases left in between. Germline V gives CDR1 MNHEY, CDR2 SVGAGI. Here the CDR3 reads CASARGGSGGNTIYF. The DNA of the CDR3 is TGTGCCAGCGCAAGGGGGGGAAGTGGTGGAAACACCATATATTTT.

The J gene is TRBJ1-2, the V gene TRBV5-1; D is perhaps TRBD1 (6 bases). The length of the CDR3 is 14 residues. V was pared by 3 bases and J by 4 bases, with 13 bases between. In germline, CDR1 is SGHRS, CDR2 YFSETQ. CDR3 nucleotides: TGCGCCAGCAGCTCAGGGGTAGGGATCTATGGCTACACCTTC. Its translation is CASSSGVGIYGYTF.